The 27 T cell receptor beta chains given below trace back to one sample, sequenced in a study of CD8 T cells in ankylosing spondylitis. Study outcomes and limitations: There was a TCR beta motif, made of several highly homologous variants, that appeared characteristic of ankylosing spondylitis blood.

TCRdb independently ran MiXCR on the 5' RACE reads; one entry per CDR3 protein. The table lists some 330,000 distinct CDR3 sequences, 6.5% to 10% of them singletons. Antigen specificity for these receptors is unknown. Source material: blood, either unsorted or a sorted T cell fraction (not recorded which). The receptors originated from a male donor with ankylosing spondylitis.

In this sample, this clonotype turned up a few times. The chain carries TRBV15 and TRBJ2-1; D call uncertain. V was trimmed by 0 bases and J by 3 bases, leaving 9 bases between them. Germline V gene data show CDR1 as LNHNV and CDR2 as YYDKDF (reference sequence). The CDR3 runs 15 residues. The CDR3 nucleotides are TGTGCCACCAGCAGAGATCGGGCTGACTACAATGAGCAGTTCTTC. This encodes CATSRDRADYNEQFF.

The sample holds many counts of this clonotype. The chain combines TRBV28 with TRBJ2-1; 10 nucleotides line up with TRBD2. Germline loops: CDR1 MDHEN, CDR2 SYDVKM. V trimming: 5 bases; J trimming: 3 bases; junction bases outside the gene matches: 4. CDR3 length: 15 amino acids. CDR3 in amino acids: CASSTWTSGYNEQFF. The CDR3 bases are TGTGCCAGCAGTACCTGGACTAGCGGCTACAATGAGCAGTTCTTC.

This clonotype appeared many times. This chain uses TRBV4-1 with TRBJ2-7; D could derive from TRBD1 or TRBD2 (5 bases each). CDR1 and CDR2 from the germline V gene are MGHRA and YSYEKL. Between the trimmed V and J ends, which lost 6 bases and 7 bases, there was a span of 19 bases. This CDR3 spans 14 amino acids. The CDR3 coding sequence is TGCGCCAGCAGTCTTGAATGGGGGACGGTTGAGCAGTACTTC. This gives the protein CASSLEWGTVEQYF.

CDR3 sequence (DNA): TGTGCCAGCAGCTTTGCAGGGGTGAACACCGGGGAGCTGTTTTTT. Translating gives CASSFAGVNTGELFF. The chain carries TRBV7-2 and TRBJ2-2; the D gene is possibly TRBD1 (6 bases). CDR3 length: 15 amino acids. V lost 3 bases, J lost 1 base, and 9 bases lay in between. Germline CDR1 SGHTA, CDR2 FQGNSA.

This clonotype showed up many times. The gene calls are TRBV11-2 and TRBJ1-5; 8 bases are a match to TRBD1. The CDR3 loop spans 15 amino acids. J was trimmed by 2 bases and V by 1 base; bases with no gene match: 1. Germline CDR1 is SGHAT and CDR2 is FQNNGV. This CDR3 is CASSLGGQGNQPQHF. The CDR3, as DNA: TGTGCCAGCAGCTTAGGGGGACAGGGCAATCAGCCCCAGCATTTT.

This clonotype was seen a handful of times. The rearrangement joins TRBV6-4 to TRBJ1-2; TRBD1 is a possible D gene (6 bases). V lost 5 bases, J lost 2 bases, and 15 bases lay in between. Germline CDR1 reads MRHNA; CDR2 reads SNTAGT. This CDR3 region has 15 residues. This CDR3 is CASSPQGHLNYGYTF. The CDR3 nucleotides are TGTGCCAGCAGTCCCCAGGGACACCTGAACTATGGCTACACCTTC.

This clonotype was detected a few times. V is TRBV20-1 and J is TRBJ2-1; possible D gene TRBD1, 5 bases. The germline V and J ends were trimmed by 0 bases and 6 bases, with 18 bases remaining between them. This CDR3 spans 16 amino acids. CDR1 and CDR2 (germline): DFQATT, SNEGSKA (reference sequence). The CDR3, as DNA: TGCAGTGCTAGAGATCTCTACTCCTACCAGGGCAATGAGCAGTTCTTC. Amino acids: CSARDLYSYQGNEQFF.

This clonotype was seen only a few times. The CDR3 DNA reads as TGTGCCAGCAGCCAAGGACCCAGAGACTATGGCTACACCTTC. Amino acids: CASSQGPRDYGYTF. The chain is built from TRBV3-1 and TRBJ1-2, with no clear D. Germline CDR1 LGHDT, CDR2 YNNKEL (reference sequence). Trimming removed 1 base from V and 3 bases from J, with 9 bases in between. This CDR3 is 14 amino acids long.

This clonotype was found many times. The chain joins TRBV24-1 to TRBJ1-5, with 11 bases that match TRBD1. Looked up from germline, CDR1 is KGHDR and CDR2 is SFDVKD. J gave up 6 bases and V 5 bases, and 26 bases lay outside the gene matches. The CDR3 is 22 amino acids. The CDR3 bases are TGTGCCACCAGTGTCTTCCCTTCTCGGGACAGGGGGAAAACGTCCCTCGGTCAGCCCCAGCATTTT. The encoded protein is CATSVFPSRDRGKTSLGQPQHF.

This clonotype was observed at least ten times. The chain carries TRBV12-3 or TRBV12-4 and TRBJ2-7; tentatively, D is TRBD2 (6 bases). CDR3 length: 13 amino acids. V lost 1 base and J 6 bases, leaving 10 bases between the germline ends. The CDR3 DNA reads TGTGCCAGCAGTTTAGGACTAGGGCGCGAGCAGTACTTC. This gives the protein CASSLGLGREQYF.

This clonotype has more than one count but fewer than ten. The chain uses TRBV5-1 and TRBJ2-5; possibly TRBD2 for D (6 bases). This CDR3 has 14 amino acids. V lost 6 bases and J 5 bases, leaving 17 bases between the germline ends. Germline V gene data show CDR1 as SGHRS and CDR2 as YFSETQ. CDR3 bases: TGCGCCAGCAATGATCGGAGGGGCTGGGAGACCCAGTACTTC. It translates to CASNDRRGWETQYF.

This clonotype turned up a few times. The CDR3 bases are TGCGCCAGCGGACAGGGGATGGCCGGGGAGCTGTTTTTT. Protein product: CASGQGMAGELFF. This chain joins TRBV5-1 and TRBJ2-2, with TRBD1 matching over 9 bases. The ends lost 7 bases at V and 6 bases at J; junction bases unmatched: 4. This CDR3 has 13 residues. Germline V gene lookup returns CDR1 SGHRS and CDR2 YFSETQ. Using reference TRBV5-1 and TRBJ2-2 for the parts outside the CDR3, the full variable domain is KAGVTQTPRYLIKTRGQQVTLSCSPISGHRSVSWYQQTPGQGLQFLFEYFSETQRNKGNFPGRFSGRQFSNSRSEMNVSTLELGDSALYLCASGQGMAGELFFGEGSRLTVL.

This clonotype was observed a handful of times. This chain joins TRBV29-1 and TRBJ2-1, with 8 bases identical to TRBD2. The CDR3 loop spans 15 amino acids. The V gene end was trimmed by 2 bases and the J gene end by 8 bases; junction bases not matched to a gene: 11. The V gene's germline CDR1 is SQVTM and CDR2 ANQGSEA. The CDR3 sequence is CSVESFGSGNDEQFF. The CDR3 DNA follows: TGCAGCGTTGAAAGTTTCGGTAGCGGGAACGATGAGCAGTTCTTC.

This clonotype was picked up a small number of times. CDR3 in amino acids: CASRPRGATADGYTF. The CDR3, as DNA: TGTGCCAGCAGACCCCGCGGGGCCACCGCGGATGGCTACACCTTC. The chain recombines TRBV7-9 with TRBJ1-2, with D tentatively TRBD1 (5 bases). This CDR3 has 15 amino acids. CDR1 is SEHNR and CDR2 is FQNEAQ in the germline V gene (reference sequence). V was trimmed by 6 bases and J by 6 bases, leaving 20 bases between them. Full variable domain (rest looked up from reference TRBV7-9 and TRBJ1-2): DTGVSQNPRHKITKRGQNVTFRCDPISEHNRLYWYRQTLGQGPEFLTYFQNEAQLEKSRLLSDRFSAERPKGSFSTLEIQRTEQGDSAMYLCASRPRGATADGYTFGSGTRLTVV.

This clonotype was counted between two and nine times. The gene calls are TRBV29-1 and TRBJ2-7, with 7 bases fitting TRBD1. Trimming cost V 5 bases and J 0 bases; bases outside gene matches: 7. The CDR3 is 14 amino acids. Looked up from germline, CDR1 is SQVTM and CDR2 is ANQGSEA. The chain's CDR3 is CSVWGTVPSYEQYF. CDR3 nucleotides: TGCAGCGTTTGGGGGACAGTTCCCTCCTACGAGCAGTACTTC.

A few counts support this clonotype. This chain links TRBV18 with TRBJ2-1; a possible D gene is TRBD1 (6 bases). V was pared by 3 bases and J by 4 bases, with 16 bases between. The CDR3 totals 16 residues. Germline values: CDR1 KGHSH, CDR2 LQKENI. CDR3 residues: CASSPFLGTRYNEQFF. The DNA for the CDR3 is TGTGCCAGCTCACCGTTTCTTGGGACAAGATACAATGAGCAGTTCTTC.

This clonotype was detected only a few times. V usage is TRBV12-3 or TRBV12-4 and J usage is TRBJ2-7; weak D call: TRBD2 (5 bases). V lost 5 bases and J lost 0, with 11 bases in between. The CDR3 totals 14 residues. CDR3 residues: CASSPSRGSYEQYF. The CDR3 DNA is TGTGCCAGCAGTCCGTCCCGGGGCTCCTACGAGCAGTACTTC.

J is TRBJ1-2 and V is TRBV15; D gene ambiguous. Germline-derived CDR1 and CDR2 are LNHNV and YYDKDF (reference sequence). The CDR3 consists of 13 residues. V shed 3 bases and J shed 8 bases, with 13 bases lying between them. The CDR3 spells CATSSWGVGGYTF. CDR3 bases: TGTGCCACCAGCAGTTGGGGAGTGGGCGGCTACACCTTC.

This chain connects TRBV20-1 to TRBJ1-5; tentative D call: TRBD1 (5 bases). CDR3 length equals 16 residues. Trimming pared 1 base from V and 4 bases from J, leaving 17 bases between. Germline loops: CDR1 DFQATT, CDR2 SNEGSKA (reference sequence). The CDR3: CSARGVNRDWNQPQHF. The DNA of the CDR3 is TGCAGTGCTAGAGGGGTTAACCGGGACTGGAATCAGCCCCAGCATTTT.

The chain combines TRBV25-1 with TRBJ2-3; 8 nucleotides agree with TRBD2. The ends lost 8 bases at V and 11 bases at J; junction bases unmatched: 18. Germline CDR1 and CDR2: MGHDK and SYGVNS. This CDR3 contains 15 residues. DNA for the CDR3: TGTGCCAGCGCCGTGGATGGGACTAGTGTTTATATGCAGTATTTT. Translating it yields CASAVDGTSVYMQYF.

This clonotype was counted only a few times. The chain is built from TRBV6-2 or TRBV6-3 and TRBJ2-5; weak D call: TRBD1 (6 bases). Trimming removed 5 bases from V and 6 bases from J, with 19 bases in between. The CDR3 runs 15 residues. The germline V gene has CDR1 MNHEY and CDR2 SVGEGT. CDR3 nucleotides: TGTGCCAGCAGTATCAACTCAGGGGCGAGACAGACCCAGTACTTC. The encoded protein is CASSINSGARQTQYF.

This clonotype has only a few counts. The rearrangement joins TRBV7-9 to TRBJ1-1, with D hard to call. V lost 0 bases, J lost 0 bases, and 2 bases lay in between. The germline CDR1 and CDR2 sequences are SEHNR and FQNEAQ (reference sequence). The CDR3 length is 13 residues. The CDR3 region has the DNA TGTGCCAGCAGCTTAGCAATGAACACTGAAGCTTTCTTT. As protein: CASSLAMNTEAFF.

At least ten counts were recorded for this clonotype. The CDR3 loop reads CSARDSSSGRGANTGELFF. For the CDR3, the DNA is TGCAGTGCTAGAGATAGTTCTAGCGGGAGAGGGGCGAACACCGGGGAGCTGTTTTTT. This chain links TRBV20-1 with TRBJ2-2; 10 bases line up with TRBD2. The CDR3 sequence is 19 residues long. Germline loops: CDR1 DFQATT, CDR2 SNEGSKA (reference sequence). V lost 0 bases to trimming and J lost 0 bases; unmatched junction nucleotides: 10.

This clonotype has a handful of counts. V is TRBV20-1 and J is TRBJ2-1; D remains unclear. CDR1 and CDR2 from the germline V gene are DFQATT and SNEGSKA (reference sequence). This CDR3 is 12 amino acids long. V was pared by 3 bases and J by 5 bases, with 8 bases between. In DNA, the CDR3 is TGCAGTGCTAGCGGGCGGAACAATGAGCAGTTCTTC. Translation gives CSASGRNNEQFF.

This clonotype was found a few times. The chain employs TRBV6-2 or TRBV6-3 and TRBJ1-5, with 7 bases fitting TRBD1. Germline V gives CDR1 MNHEY, CDR2 SVGEGT. This CDR3 comprises 14 residues. V gave up 6 bases and J gave up 3 bases; unmatched junction bases: 5. In DNA, the CDR3 is TGTGCCAGCAGCCAGACAGGGATCAATCAGCCCCAGCATTTT. Encoded protein: CASSQTGINQPQHF.

V usage is TRBV6-2 or TRBV6-3 and J usage is TRBJ2-6; no firm D call. The CDR3 covers 16 residues. From germline, CDR1 is MNHEY and CDR2 SVGEGT. Trimming pared 0 bases from V and 2 bases from J, leaving 8 bases between. CDR3 DNA sequence: TGTGCCAGCAGTTACTCGATACCAGCTGGGGCCAACGTCCTGACTTTC. Encoded protein: CASSYSIPAGANVLTF.

This clonotype was recorded a few times. The V call is TRBV20-1, the J call TRBJ2-1; 7 nucleotides align to TRBD2. Germline loops: CDR1 DFQATT, CDR2 SNEGSKA (reference sequence). This CDR3 contains 16 residues. The ends lost 4 bases at V and 0 bases at J; junction bases unmatched: 9. The CDR3 region has the DNA TGCAGTGCTATCGGGGCGGGAGTAGGCTCCTACAATGAGCAGTTCTTC. This translates into CSAIGAGVGSYNEQFF.